The 5 T cell receptor beta chains below were found in one sample sequenced in a study of technical replicates of blood from a handful of donors. Sequenced by immunoSEQ multiplex PCR; TCRdb stores in-frame clones only, minus some. This table holds 70,000 to 85,000 clones, approximately 97% found once. The sequencing input was T cells isolated from PBMCs. These receptors came from a human donor in good health.

This clone occurred once. The chain recombines TRBV7-9 with TRBJ1-1; 7 nucleotides match TRBD1. The ends lost 3 bases at V and 2 bases at J; junction bases unmatched: 9. CDR1 and CDR2 (germline): SEHNR, FQNEAQ (reference sequence). The CDR3 is made up of 16 amino acids. This CDR3 is CASSLRGTDFNTEAFF. CDR3 DNA sequence: TGTGCCAGCAGCTTGAGGGGGACAGACTTCAACACTGAAGCTTTCTTT.

This clone occurred once. The rearrangement uses TRBV19 and TRBJ2-5, with 9 bases that match TRBD2. The CDR3 runs 14 residues. With V trimmed by 9 bases and J by 3 bases, 8 bases remained unmatched. Germline CDR1 and CDR2: LNHDA and SQIVND (reference sequence). CDR3 bases: TGTGCCAGCCGCTCTGCGGGGGGGAAAGAGACCCAGTACTTC. Translating it yields CASRSAGGKETQYF.

This sequence joins TRBV5-6 and TRBJ1-1; 8 bases align to TRBD1. The CDR3 has 13 amino acids. J was trimmed by 3 bases and V by 6 bases; bases with no gene match: 4. Germline V CDR1 and CDR2: SGHDT, YYEEEE. CDR3 residues: CASIRTGYTEAFF. In DNA, the CDR3 is TGTGCCAGCATCCGGACAGGGTACACTGAAGCTTTCTTT. Full variable domain (missing parts from reference TRBV5-6 and TRBJ1-1): DAGVTQSPTHLIKTRGQQVTLRCSPKSGHDTVSWYQQALGQGPQFIFQYYEEEERQRGNFPDRFSGHQFPNYSSELNVNALLLGDSALYLCASIRTGYTEAFFGQGTRLTVV.

Notes on this clone: Sequence at one end of the junction differs from germline and may be a read error. The chain combines TRBV28 with TRBJ1-2; TRBD1 agrees at 7 bases. Germline V CDR1 and CDR2: MDHEN, SYDVKM. The CDR3 runs 17 residues. This chain's CDR3 is CASSLWALDRANYGYTF. CDR3 in DNA: TGTGCCAGCAGTCTATGGGCCCTTGACAGGGCCAACTATGGCTACACCTTC.

The table lists this clone with a count of one. The V gene is TRBV11-2, the J gene TRBJ2-5; D ambiguous. V dropped 6 bases and J dropped 3 bases, with 5 bases sitting between them. CDR3 length equals 11 residues. Looked up from germline, CDR1 is SGHAT and CDR2 is FQNNGV. The CDR3 nucleotides are TGTGCCAGCAGTTCCAAAGAGACCCAGTACTTC. Translating it yields CASSSKETQYF.